This TCR beta chain was sequenced for a study of blood T cell repertoires in COVID-19. The overall study: The study drew acute and convalescent COVID-19 samples from the United States, Italy and Spain.

Produced via immunoSEQ multiplex PCR; TCRdb's table is partial and in-frame only. This sample has approximately 220,000 clones, with 80% to 90% found just once. V lost 0 bases, J lost 2 bases, and 11 bases lay in between. Germline values: CDR1 SGHTA, CDR2 FQGTGA. This CDR3 has 16 amino acids. The specimen sequenced was peripheral blood. The TCR was taken from a woman aged 45-65 years with acute or convalescent COVID-19. The chain carries TRBV7-3 and TRBJ2-1, with D tentatively TRBD2 (6 bases). The CDR3 is CASSLTGGTPYNEQFF. The DNA for the CDR3 is TGTGCCAGCAGCTTAACGGGCGGGACCCCCTACAATGAGCAGTTCTTC.